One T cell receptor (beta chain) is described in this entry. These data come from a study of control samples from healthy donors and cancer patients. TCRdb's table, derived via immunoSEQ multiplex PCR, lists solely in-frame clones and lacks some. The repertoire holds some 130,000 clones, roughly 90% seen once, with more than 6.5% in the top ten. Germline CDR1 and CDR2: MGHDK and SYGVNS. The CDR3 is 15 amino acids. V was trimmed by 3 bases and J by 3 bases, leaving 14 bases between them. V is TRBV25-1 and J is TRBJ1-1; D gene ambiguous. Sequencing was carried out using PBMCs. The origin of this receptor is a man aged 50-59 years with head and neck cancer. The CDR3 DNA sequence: TGTGCCAGCAGTGACAGCGGACGAGGAGACACTGAAGCTTTCTTT. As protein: CASSDSGRGDTEAFF.